This paragraph reports one T cell receptor beta chain. The antigen remains undetermined. This entry is derived from a study of shared clonotypes between healthy human individuals. About the study: The study drew on a couple of women and a few men aged 18 to 49 as donors. Findings and caveats of the study: Generation probabilities were higher for clonotypes shared across all four sorted-subset donors than for unshared ones.

Only in-frame clones appear in the TCRdb table, and some are missing; sequencing was by immunoSEQ multiplex PCR. The table records millions of clones, roughly 94% of them present only once. Germline values: CDR1 MDHEN, CDR2 SYDVKM. This CDR3 has 17 residues. The trim removed 8 bases at V and 0 bases at J, leaving 8 bases unmatched. The rearrangement uses TRBV28 and TRBJ1-4; TRBD1 agrees at 11 bases. The source material was naive CD4+ T cells sorted from blood. Subset defined: CD45RA+ positively selected. The TCR comes from a man younger than 35 in good health. The CDR3 region is CASLGLDRGPTNEKLFF. The CDR3 coding sequence is TGTGCCAGCCTGGGGTTGGACAGGGGGCCAACTAATGAAAAACTGTTTTTT.